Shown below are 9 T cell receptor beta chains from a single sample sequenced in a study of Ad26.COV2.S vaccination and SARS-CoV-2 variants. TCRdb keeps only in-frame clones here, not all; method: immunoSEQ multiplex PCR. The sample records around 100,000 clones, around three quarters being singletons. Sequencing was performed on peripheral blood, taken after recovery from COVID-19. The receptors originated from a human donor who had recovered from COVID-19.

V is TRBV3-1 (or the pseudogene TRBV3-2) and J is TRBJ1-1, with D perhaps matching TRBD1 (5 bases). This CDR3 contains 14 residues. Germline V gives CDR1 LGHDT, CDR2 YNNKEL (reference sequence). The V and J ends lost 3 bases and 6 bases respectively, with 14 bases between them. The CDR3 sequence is CASSHRDRESEAFF. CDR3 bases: TGTGCCAGCAGCCACCGGGACCGAGAATCTGAAGCTTTCTTT.

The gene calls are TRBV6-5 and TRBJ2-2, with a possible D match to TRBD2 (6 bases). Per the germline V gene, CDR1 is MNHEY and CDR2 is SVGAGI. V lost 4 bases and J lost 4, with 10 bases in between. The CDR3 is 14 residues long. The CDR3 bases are TGTGCCAGCAGTTGGGGGGATCCCACCGGGGAGCTGTTTTTT. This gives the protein CASSWGDPTGELFF.

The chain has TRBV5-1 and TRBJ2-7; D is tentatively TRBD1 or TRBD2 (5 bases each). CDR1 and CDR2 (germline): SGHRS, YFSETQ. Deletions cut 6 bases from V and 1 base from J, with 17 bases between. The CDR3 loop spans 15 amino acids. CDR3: CASTTGTRDSYEQYF. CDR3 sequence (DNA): TGCGCCAGCACAACCGGGACCAGAGATTCCTACGAGCAGTACTTC.

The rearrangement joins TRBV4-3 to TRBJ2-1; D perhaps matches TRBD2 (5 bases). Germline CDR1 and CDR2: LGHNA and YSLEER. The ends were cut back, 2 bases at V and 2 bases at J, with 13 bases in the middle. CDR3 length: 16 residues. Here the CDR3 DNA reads TGCGCCAGCAGCCAAACTAGGCTAGGCGCCTACAATGAGCAGTTCTTC. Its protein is CASSQTRLGAYNEQFF.

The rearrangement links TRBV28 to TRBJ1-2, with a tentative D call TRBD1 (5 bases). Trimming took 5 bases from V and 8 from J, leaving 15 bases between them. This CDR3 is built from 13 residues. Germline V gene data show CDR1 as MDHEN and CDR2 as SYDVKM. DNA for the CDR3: TGTGCCAGCAGTCGGGACCCGGTGGGAGGCTACACCTTC. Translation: CASSRDPVGGYTF.

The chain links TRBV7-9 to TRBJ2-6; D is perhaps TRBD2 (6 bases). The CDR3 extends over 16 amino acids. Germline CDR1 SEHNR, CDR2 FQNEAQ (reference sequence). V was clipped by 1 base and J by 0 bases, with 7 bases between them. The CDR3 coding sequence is TGTGCCAGCAGCTTAGTCGGGGGCTCTGGGGCCAACGTCCTGACTTTC. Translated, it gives CASSLVGGSGANVLTF.

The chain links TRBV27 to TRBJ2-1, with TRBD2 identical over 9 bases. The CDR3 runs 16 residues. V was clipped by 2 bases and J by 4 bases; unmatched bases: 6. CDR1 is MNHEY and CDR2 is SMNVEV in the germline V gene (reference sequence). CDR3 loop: CASSLGGGGAYNEQFF. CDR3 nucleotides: TGTGCCAGCAGTTTAGGAGGCGGGGGGGCGTACAATGAGCAGTTCTTC.

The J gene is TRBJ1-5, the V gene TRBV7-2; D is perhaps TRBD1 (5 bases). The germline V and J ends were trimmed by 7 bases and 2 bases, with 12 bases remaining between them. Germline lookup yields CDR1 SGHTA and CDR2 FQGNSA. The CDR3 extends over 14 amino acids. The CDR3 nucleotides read TGTGCCAGCAAGCTGGCACAGGGCAATCAGCCCCAGCATTTT. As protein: CASKLAQGNQPQHF. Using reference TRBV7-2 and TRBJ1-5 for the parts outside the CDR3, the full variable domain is GAGVSQSPSNKVTEKGKDVELRCDPISGHTALYWYRQSLGQGLEFLIYFQGNSAPDKSGLPSDRFSAERTGGSVSTLTIQRTQQEDSAVYLCASKLAQGNQPQHFGDGTRLSIL.

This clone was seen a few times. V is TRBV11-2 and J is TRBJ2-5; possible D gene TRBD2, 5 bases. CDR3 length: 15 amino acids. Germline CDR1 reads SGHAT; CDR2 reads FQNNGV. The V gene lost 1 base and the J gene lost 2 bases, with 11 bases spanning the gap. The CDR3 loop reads CASSLGTGIQETQYF. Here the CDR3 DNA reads TGTGCCAGCAGCTTAGGGACGGGGATACAAGAGACCCAGTACTTC.